This T cell receptor beta chain was documented in a study of blood T cells in healthy people across ages (dated by TCRdb to the mid-2010s). Background for the entire study: In model experiments, roughly one uniquely barcoded TCR beta cDNA molecule per two T cells was captured by template switching. Age-related changes in TCR beta repertoire diversity were measured in the study by deep sequencing normalized with unique cDNA molecular identifiers. Four age groups were formed from the donors: young (average about 16 years), middle-aged (around 37), aged (over 55) and long-lived (around 82). To avoid experimental bias, donors of different ages were randomly spread across the sequencing lanes. Two additional independent replicas of 1 million unique cDNA reads from the same blood draw were analyzed for two donors (one aged 18 to 30 and one aged 80 or older).

CDR1 and CDR2 (MNHEY, SVGEGT) derive from the germline V gene. For this chain, trimming is 0 bases at the V end and 0 bases at the J end, and the number of junction bases without a gene match is 7. The CDR3 contains 17 residues, cysteine and phenylalanine counted. Just the 51-base CDR3 DNA is kept, in frame starting at base 1. Broader findings and caveats from the paper: Observed TCR beta diversity correlated strongly with the percentage of naive T cells measured by flow cytometry. Conclusive comparison of naive and antigen-experienced compartments was prevented by the profiling of bulk unsorted PBMCs. Estimates of total diversity based on one million sequenced T cells were regarded as lower bounds and as underestimates. Because donor CMV infection status was unknown, age-related changes in expanded clonotypes were potentially confounded. Compared with the aged group, the long-lived group had more naive CD4+ T cells, fewer expanded clones and increased TCR diversity, suggesting age selection. As age increased, observed TCR beta diversity per million T cells dropped in a roughly linear way, and a significant reduction was already evident by age around 41.

Systemically healthy Caucasian individuals from Russia, roughly 40 in total and aged about 6 to 100 years, were included as donors. Each donor gave about 9.7 milliliters of peripheral blood, drawn into EDTA-treated Vacutainer tubes. PBMCs were isolated by Ficoll-Paque density-gradient centrifugation, with at least 6 million obtained per sample. Trizol reagent was used to extract total RNA from the PBMCs, yielding at least 6 micrograms per sample. Naive CD45RAhigh/CD27high T cell percentages were measured by flow cytometry on a PBMC aliquot from every donor. The library came from 5' RACE. The sequencer was an Illumina HiSeq 2500. The second PCR ran for roughly 7 to 12 cycles and used a J-beta primer mix along with a sample-barcoded 5' primer. Each TCR beta cDNA molecule received a unique molecular identifier from a template-switch 5' adaptor carrying 12 random nucleotides. Each sample yielded at least 3 million CDR3-containing paired-end reads. First-strand cDNA synthesis was performed from all RNA using the Mint cDNA synthesis kit, with priming by a TRBC-specific oligonucleotide. Following uracil-DNA glycosylase treatment, a first 18-cycle PCR with universal primers M1SS and BC2_uni_R was performed on all cDNA. On the authors' methods: Normalization of each sample was performed by random selection of 1 million high-quality reads, each carrying a distinct molecular identifier. Reads sharing molecular identifiers were discarded rather than binned into consensus sequences. CDR3 identification, clonotype clustering and error correction used MiTCR with a Q25 quality threshold and the strictest error-elimination algorithm. Lower-bound total TCR beta diversity was estimated with a nonparametric unseen species model using Euler transformation. TCRdb reran the public reads through fastp at Q25 and MiXCR, keeping productive beta chains. Each CDR3 protein appears once, grouped with its most common genes and DNA. TCRdb, rather than the study authors, made the V and J calls. This sample is represented by about a million distinct CDR3 sequences; roughly 51% of them were singletons. Of the sample, 20% to 25% is held by the ten largest clones.

This clonotype came up a few times. The antigen it binds to is not known. It has no much larger one-base neighbor in the sample; base qualities were not kept. The specimen was blood. The V gene is TRBV6-2 or TRBV6-3 and the J gene is TRBJ2-7; 8 bases in the middle match TRBD2. The sequence derives from an older woman in good health. This receptor carries the CDR3 CASSYSLAGHSSYEQYF. The sequence in DNA is TGTGCCAGCAGTTACTCGCTAGCGGGCCACAGCTCCTACGAGCAGTACTTC.